Below, 17 T cell receptor beta chains from the same sample are listed, as sequenced in a study of shared clonotypes between healthy human individuals. Assay: immunoSEQ multiplex PCR; the TCRdb copy retains only in-frame clones and omits some. The table has about 1.5 million clones, more than 95% seen once. The specimen sequenced was naive CD4+ T cells sorted from blood. Subset denoted: CD45RA+ positively selected. The receptors here all came from a man aged 25-40 years in good health.

The chain is built from TRBV5-1 and TRBJ2-7, with 12 bases identical to TRBD2. J was trimmed by 6 bases and V by 4 bases; bases with no gene match: 11. Germline-derived CDR1 and CDR2 are SGHRS and YFSETQ. CDR3 length: 16 amino acids. This CDR3 reads CASSLPLLAGGGEQYF. In DNA form, the CDR3 reads TGCGCCAGCAGCCTACCCTTACTAGCGGGAGGAGGCGAGCAGTACTTC. Filled out from reference TRBV5-1 and TRBJ2-7, the complete variable domain reads KAGVTQTPRYLIKTRGQQVTLSCSPISGHRSVSWYQQTPGQGLQFLFEYFSETQRNKGNFPGRFSGRQFSNSRSEMNVSTLELGDSALYLCASSLPLLAGGGEQYFGPGTRLTVT.

The V gene is TRBV7-9, the J gene TRBJ2-2; D unclear. Germline assignment: CDR1 SEHNR and CDR2 FQNEAQ (reference sequence). Trimming removed 3 bases from V and 5 bases from J, with 7 bases in between. CDR3 length equals 13 residues. In nucleotides, the CDR3 is TGTGCCAGCAGCTTCAAGGCTACCGGGGAGCTGTTTTTT. Its protein product is CASSFKATGELFF.

The rearrangement joins TRBV5-1 to TRBJ2-1; TRBD1 aligns across 7 bases. CDR3 length equals 13 residues. CDR1 and CDR2 from the germline V gene are SGHRS and YFSETQ. V dropped 0 bases and J dropped 10; count of bases not matched to a gene: 4. CDR3 nucleotide sequence: TGCGCCAGCAGCTTGGGACCGACAGGGGAGCAGTTCTTC. Amino acids: CASSLGPTGEQFF.

The chain has TRBV18 and TRBJ2-1, with D possibly being TRBD2 (6 bases). The CDR3 runs to 15 residues. Germline values: CDR1 KGHSH, CDR2 LQKENI. Trimming removed 1 base from V and 6 bases from J, with 13 bases in between. CDR3 nucleotide sequence: TGTGCCAGCTCACCACTAGGGACTGCCGGCAATGAGCAGTTCTTC. Translating gives CASSPLGTAGNEQFF.

The CDR3 DNA sequence: TGCAGCGGATGGGTGGGACGTTTAGTCACTGAAGCTTTCTTT. As protein: CSGWVGRLVTEAFF. The chain combines TRBV29-1 with TRBJ1-1; D perhaps matches TRBD1 (5 bases). Germline assignment: CDR1 SQVTM and CDR2 ANQGSEA. V was clipped by 7 bases and J by 4 bases, with 19 bases between them. The CDR3 length is 14 residues.

This chain connects TRBV15 to TRBJ1-5; D perhaps matches TRBD1 (5 bases). The germline V gene encodes CDR1 LNHNV and CDR2 YYDKDF (reference sequence). The CDR3 runs to 12 residues. V was pared by 4 bases and J by 7 bases, with 8 bases between. CDR3: CATSTGQQPQHF. In DNA, the CDR3 is TGTGCCACCAGCACAGGGCAGCAGCCCCAGCATTTT.

The genes are TRBV18 and TRBJ1-5, with TRBD1 matching over 7 bases. The ends lost 1 base at V and 0 bases at J; junction bases unmatched: 6. The CDR3 spans 17 residues. CDR1 and CDR2 (germline): KGHSH, LQKENI. The CDR3 reads CASSPLRGLVSNQPQHF. The CDR3 nucleotides read TGTGCCAGCTCACCACTGAGGGGGCTGGTTAGCAATCAGCCCCAGCATTTT.

The chain carries TRBV28 and TRBJ2-7, with TRBD1 matching over 9 bases. The germline CDR1 and CDR2 sequences are MDHEN and SYDVKM. J lost 2 bases, V lost 7 bases, and 3 bases had no gene match. The CDR3 runs 13 residues. The CDR3 DNA reads as TGTGCCAGCAACCGGGACAGGGCCTACGAGCAGTACTTC. Its translation: CASNRDRAYEQYF.

V is TRBV7-3 and J is TRBJ2-3; no clear D. Trimming cost V 0 bases and J 6 bases, with 7 bases left between them. The CDR3 sequence is 13 residues long. Germline CDR1 is SGHTA and CDR2 is FQGTGA. CDR3 region: CASSLTMTDTQYF. CDR3 DNA sequence: TGTGCCAGCAGCTTAACGATGACTGATACGCAGTATTTT. Full variable domain (outside the CDR3, taken from reference TRBV7-3 and TRBJ2-3): GAGVSQTPSNKVTEKGKYVELRCDPISGHTALYWYRQSLGQGPEFLIYFQGTGAADDSGLPNDRFFAVRPEGSVSTLKIQRTERGDSAVYLCASSLTMTDTQYFGPGTRLTVL.

J is TRBJ2-1 and V is TRBV28; D may be TRBD2 (5 bases). V lost 4 bases and J 9 bases, leaving 13 bases between the germline ends. Germline V gene lookup returns CDR1 MDHEN and CDR2 SYDVKM. The CDR3 loop spans 13 amino acids. The CDR3 region is CASSWSVASEQFF. In DNA, the CDR3 is TGTGCCAGCAGTTGGTCGGTAGCGAGTGAGCAGTTCTTC.

The gene calls are TRBV28 and TRBJ1-1; 9 nucleotides match TRBD1. The trim removed 6 bases at V and 1 base at J, leaving 6 bases unmatched. CDR1 is MDHEN, CDR2 SYDVKM, per germline. The CDR3 is 15 residues long. As DNA, the CDR3 is TGTGCCAGCAGAACAGGGGGCCGGGGGAACACTGAAGCTTTCTTT. This sequence encodes CASRTGGRGNTEAFF.

The chain couples TRBV27 to TRBJ2-2; a weak D match, TRBD2 (6 bases). V dropped 6 bases and J dropped 4 bases, with 21 bases sitting between them. The CDR3 has 17 amino acids. Germline loops: CDR1 MNHEY, CDR2 SMNVEV (reference sequence). The DNA for the CDR3 is TGTGCCAGCAGCCTTCGGGGGACGGTGGTGGGCACCGGGGAGCTGTTTTTT. As protein: CASSLRGTVVGTGELFF.

V gene TRBV28 combines with J gene TRBJ1-1; the D is unclear. Looked up from germline, CDR1 is MDHEN and CDR2 is SYDVKM. Between the trimmed V and J ends, which lost 1 base and 3 bases, there was a span of 12 bases. The CDR3 totals 15 residues. The CDR3 bases are TGTGCCAGCAGTTTATTTCGGGGAGGGTACACTGAAGCTTTCTTT. Translating gives CASSLFRGGYTEAFF.

V usage is TRBV6-6 and J usage is TRBJ2-7; 9 nucleotides agree with TRBD2. Germline lookup yields CDR1 MNHNY and CDR2 SVGAGI (reference sequence). The V gene end was trimmed by 2 bases and the J gene end by 6 bases; junction bases not matched to a gene: 5. CDR3 length: 14 amino acids. As DNA, the CDR3 is TGTGCCAGCAGTTACGGCGGGGGGGGCGGCGAGCAGTACTTC. It yields the protein CASSYGGGGGEQYF.

The gene calls are TRBV5-1 and TRBJ2-3, with 16 bases lining up with TRBD2. Per the germline V gene, CDR1 is SGHRS and CDR2 is YFSETQ. The CDR3 contains 18 residues. V gave up 4 bases and J gave up 0 bases; unmatched junction bases: 5. CDR3 in DNA: TGCGCCAGCAGCCCGGGACTAGCGGGAGGGGGAAGCACAGATACGCAGTATTTT. This codes for CASSPGLAGGGSTDTQYF.

The rearrangement joins TRBV14 to TRBJ2-7, with TRBD2 identical over 8 bases. This CDR3 is 19 amino acids long. Germline V gene lookup returns CDR1 SGHDN and CDR2 FVKESK. The J segment lost 6 bases and the V segment lost 3 bases, leaving 22 bases of the junction unmatched. As DNA, the CDR3 is TGTGCCAGCAGCCACCTCGGCATCGGCTTGGAGCGGGAGATGGCCGAGCAGTACTTC. This gives the protein CASSHLGIGLEREMAEQYF.

The V call is TRBV18, the J call TRBJ1-3; D is unclear. With 3 bases removed from V and 0 bases from J, the gap between germline ends came to 12 bases. This CDR3 spans 16 amino acids. Germline V CDR1 and CDR2: KGHSH, LQKENI. The CDR3 sequence: CASSPGGSVSGNTIYF. CDR3 DNA: TGTGCCAGCTCACCGGGAGGGTCCGTCTCTGGAAACACCATATATTTT.